This T cell receptor beta chain was profiled in a study of T cells after posttransplantation cyclophosphamide. The naive gate required viable CD3+CD4+ or CD3+CD8+ cells with CCR7+CD45RA+CD45RO-CD95-CD27+CD28+ phenotype. Peripheral blood was collected from the related graft donor on the marrow donation day. Note on this clone: What it binds is not known.

Regarding the study as a whole: Recipient CMV seropositivity and CMV reactivation strongly tracked TRB clonality. Later post-transplant blood repertoires were often dominated by donor CD8+ memory clones.

In germline, CDR1 is SNHLY, CDR2 FYNNEI. The V segment lost 5 bases and the J segment 8 bases; nucleotides outside the gene matches: 6. The CDR3 has 14 residues. Measured with immunoSEQ multiplex PCR; TCRdb has only the in-frame clones, and not every one. The table shows fewer than 25,000 clones, with roughly 97% occurring only once. The material sequenced was naive CD4+ T cells sorted from PBMCs. The rearrangement joins TRBV2 to TRBJ1-4; TRBD1 agrees at 9 bases. This clonotype was obtained from a man between 50 and 59 years old in good health, CMV-negative, and a related stem cell transplant donor. CDR3 coding DNA: TGTGCCAGCAGTACAGGGGGCGCTGGGGAAAAACTGTTTTTT. It is translated as CASSTGGAGEKLFF.